This T cell receptor (beta chain) was found in a study of CD8+ T cells in alopecia areata. Study-level background: Skin-grafted approximately 7-11-week-old female C3H/HeJ mice received tissue from 6-12-month-old C3H/HeJ donors with spontaneous alopecia.

RNA was isolated and reverse transcribed to cDNA, the sequencing template. TCRdb's copy holds only in-frame clones and misses some; the assay was immunoSEQ multiplex PCR. Altogether 200,000 to 300,000 clones were found in the sample, and no singletons occur. A word on this clone: Any gene name here is a mouse gene name. The CDR3 extends 4 residues past the end of the read, so its final part is completed from the germline J gene.

On the basis of CD4, CD8alpha, NKG2D, NKG2ACE and other markers, pooled cutaneous lymph node cells were sorted. This CDR3 is built from 15 residues. V dropped 2 bases and J dropped 0 bases, with 11 bases sitting between them. CDR1 NNHDY and CDR2 SYVADS come from the germline V gene. This sequence was found in a C3H/HeJ mouse with alopecia areata. The MHC haplotype of the strain is H2-k. Sequenced: CD4+ T cells sorted from a lymph node. This chain connects TRBV13-3 to TRBJ1-1; a possible D gene is TRBD1 (6 bases). Partial CDR3 DNA: TGTGCCAGCAGTGAACCGGGACAAGCAAACACA. Residues: CASSEPGQANT. The full CDR3 protein is CASSEPGQANTEVFF.